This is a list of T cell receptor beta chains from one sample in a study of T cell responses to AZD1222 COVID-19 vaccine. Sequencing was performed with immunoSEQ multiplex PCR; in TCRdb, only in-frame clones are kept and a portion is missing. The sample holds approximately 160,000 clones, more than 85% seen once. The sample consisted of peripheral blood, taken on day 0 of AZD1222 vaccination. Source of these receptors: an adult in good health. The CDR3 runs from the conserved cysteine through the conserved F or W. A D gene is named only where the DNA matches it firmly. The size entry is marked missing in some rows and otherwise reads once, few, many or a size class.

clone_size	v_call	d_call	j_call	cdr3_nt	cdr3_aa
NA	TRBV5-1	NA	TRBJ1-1	TGCGCCAGCAGCTTCCAATCCCGGGGGAACACTGAAGCTTTCTTT	CASSFQSRGNTEAFF
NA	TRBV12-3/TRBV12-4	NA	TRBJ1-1	TGTGCCAGCAGTTTGAGGGGTAACACTGAAGCTTTCTTT	CASSLRGNTEAFF
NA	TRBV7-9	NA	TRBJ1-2	TGTGCCAGCAGCTTACTCCAGGGAAACTATGGCTACACCTTC	CASSLLQGNYGYTF
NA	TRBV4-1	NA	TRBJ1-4	TGCGCCAGCAGCCTAATACCTGGGGTAACGGCTGAAAAACTGTTTTTT	CASSLIPGVTAEKLFF
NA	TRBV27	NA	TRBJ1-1	TGTGCCAGCAGCCGTCACGAGGGGACTGAAGCTTTCTTT	CASSRHEGTEAFF
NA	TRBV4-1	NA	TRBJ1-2	TGCGCCAGCAGCCAAGATAACTATGGCTACACCTTC	CASSQDNYGYTF
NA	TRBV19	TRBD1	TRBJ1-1	TGTGCCAGTAGTCCTGACAGGGGGCGGACTGAAGCTTTCTTT	CASSPDRGRTEAFF
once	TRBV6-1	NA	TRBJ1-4	TGTGCCAGCAGTGAAGCTCTACAGAATAATGAAAAACTGTTTTTT	CASSEALQNNEKLFF
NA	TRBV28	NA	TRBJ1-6	TGTGCCAGCAGTTTACTGACCTCCTATAATTCACCCCTCCACTTT	CASSLLTSYNSPLHF
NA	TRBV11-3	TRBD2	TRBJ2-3	TGTGCCAGCAGCTTGGGGAATAGCGGGGCGACAGATACGCAGTATTTT	CASSLGNSGATDTQYF
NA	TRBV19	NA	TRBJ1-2	TGTGCCAGCAGTATAGCGGTCGGAGCGTTCTATGGCTACACCTTC	CASSIAVGAFYGYTF
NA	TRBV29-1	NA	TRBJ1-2	TGCAGCGCCGCCAAGGGGAACTATGGCTACACCTTC	CSAAKGNYGYTF
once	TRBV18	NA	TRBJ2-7	TGTGCCAGCTCACGGCGGGACGGCTACGAGCAGTACTTC	CASSRRDGYEQYF
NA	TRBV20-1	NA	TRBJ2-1	TGCAGTGCTAGTAGGGGGGGCGTTGATGAGCAGTTCTTC	CSASRGGVDEQFF
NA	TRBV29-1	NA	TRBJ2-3	TGCAGCGTTCAGGGGCGTAGCACAGATACGCAGTATTTT	CSVQGRSTDTQYF
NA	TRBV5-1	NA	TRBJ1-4	TGCGCCAGCAGCTTGGAAGTTTGGCAGGAAAAACTGTTTTTT	CASSLEVWQEKLFF
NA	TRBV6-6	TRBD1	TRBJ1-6	TGTGCCAGCATTCCTCAATTACCGGGACAGAATTCACCCCTCCACTTT	CASIPQLPGQNSPLHF
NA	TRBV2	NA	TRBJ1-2	TGTGCCAGCCGTATGGACGGATTCCTCGGCTACACCTTC	CASRMDGFLGYTF
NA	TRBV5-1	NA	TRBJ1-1	TGCGCCAGCCATACGGGGCCCATGAACACTGAAGCTTTCTTT	CASHTGPMNTEAFF
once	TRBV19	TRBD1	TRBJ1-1	TGTGCCAGTACCCCCGGGACAGGGATAGACACTGAAGCTTTCTTT	CASTPGTGIDTEAFF
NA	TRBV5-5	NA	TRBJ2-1	TGTGCCAGCAGCTTTGGGGGTCCAGCGGCCTACAATGAGCAGTTCTTC	CASSFGGPAAYNEQFF
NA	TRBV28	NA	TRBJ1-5	TGTGCCAGCAGTTCCAGGATCCCCCGGAGTCAGCCCCAGCATTTT	CASSSRIPRSQPQHF
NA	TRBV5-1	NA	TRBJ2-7	TGCGCCAGCAGCCCGGCGGGACAGACCTACGAGCAGTACTTC	CASSPAGQTYEQYF
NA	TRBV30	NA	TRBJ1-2	TGTGCCTGGAGTCCTCCCTTCTATCCCATGGGGTATGGCTACACCTTC	CAWSPPFYPMGYGYTF
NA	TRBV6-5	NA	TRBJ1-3	TGTGCCAGCGGCCCGGGGAACTCTGGAAACACCATATATTTT	CASGPGNSGNTIYF
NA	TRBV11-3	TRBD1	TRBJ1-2	TGTGCCGCGGGGACAGACTTCTATGGCTACACCTTC	CAAGTDFYGYTF
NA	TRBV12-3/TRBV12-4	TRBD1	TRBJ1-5	TGTGCCAGCAAGGGACAGCCCGGAGAGCCCCAGCATTTT	CASKGQPGEPQHF
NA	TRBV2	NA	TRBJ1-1	TGTTCAGGCCGCCGGGACGCGAACACTGAAGCTTTCTTT	CSGRRDANTEAFF
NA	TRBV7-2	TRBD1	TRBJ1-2	TGTGCCAGCAGCCCACCAGGGGGGAGCTATGGCTACACCTTC	CASSPPGGSYGYTF
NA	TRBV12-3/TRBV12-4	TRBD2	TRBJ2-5	TGTGCCAGCAGCCCCAGCGGGGTAGAGACCCAGTACTTC	CASSPSGVETQYF
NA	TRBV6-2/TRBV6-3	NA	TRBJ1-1	TGTGCCAGCAGTGTCCGAAACACTGAAGCTTTCTTT	CASSVRNTEAFF
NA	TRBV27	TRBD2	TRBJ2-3	TGTGCCAGCAGTTTCGGGCGGGGGAGACGCACAGATACGCAGTATTTT	CASSFGRGRRTDTQYF
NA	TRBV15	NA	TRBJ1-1	TGTGCCACCAGTTTACGGGGGGCGACGGCTTTCTTT	CATSLRGATAFF
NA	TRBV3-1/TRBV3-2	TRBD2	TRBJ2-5	TGTGCCAGCAGCCGACTAGCGGGGGGCCAAGAGACCCAGTACTTC	CASSRLAGGQETQYF
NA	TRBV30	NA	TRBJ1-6	TGTGCCTGGAGTTCTCGGGATGTTAATTCACCCCTCCACTTT	CAWSSRDVNSPLHF
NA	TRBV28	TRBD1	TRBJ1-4	TGTGCCAGCGCCTTAACAGGGGGTAGAGAAAAACTGTTTTTT	CASALTGGREKLFF
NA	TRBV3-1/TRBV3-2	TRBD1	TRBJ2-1	TGTGCCAGCAGCCAAGATCTAGGGACAGGGGCTTACAATGAGCAGTTCTTC	CASSQDLGTGAYNEQFF
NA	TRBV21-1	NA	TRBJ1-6	TGTGCCAGCAGCAAAGGATACGGACAGGGAGAATCACCCCTCCACTTT	CASSKGYGQGESPLHF
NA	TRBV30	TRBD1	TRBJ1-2	TGTGCCTGGAGTCCCCGGGACAGGTTGGCGGGCATCTATGGCTACACCTTC	CAWSPRDRLAGIYGYTF
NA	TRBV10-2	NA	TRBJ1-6	TGCGCCAGCAGGGCAACCGGGGAGGATTCACCCCTCCACTTT	CASRATGEDSPLHF
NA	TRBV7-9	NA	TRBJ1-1	TGTGCCAGCAGCCTAAGAAGGGACACTGAAGCTTTCTTT	CASSLRRDTEAFF
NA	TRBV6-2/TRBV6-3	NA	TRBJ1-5	TGTGCCAGCAGTTACGTTGACTTCGGCAATCAGCCCCAGCATTTT	CASSYVDFGNQPQHF
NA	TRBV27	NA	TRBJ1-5	TGTGCCAGCCGGTCGACTTGGAGGAATCAGCCCCAGCATTTT	CASRSTWRNQPQHF
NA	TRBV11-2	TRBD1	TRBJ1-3	TGTGCCAGCAGCCATGTACCGGGACAGGGGGAGCACACCATATATTTT	CASSHVPGQGEHTIYF
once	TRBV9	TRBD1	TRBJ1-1	TGTGCCAGCAGCGTCAAGACAGGGGGTCACACTGAAGCTTTCTTT	CASSVKTGGHTEAFF
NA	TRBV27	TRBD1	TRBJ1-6	TGTGCCAGCAGCCTAGGGGGACAGGGAAATTCACCCCTCCACTTT	CASSLGGQGNSPLHF
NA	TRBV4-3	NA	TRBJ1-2	TGCGCCAGCAGCCAAGATCCAGCAAACCGGGGTGGCTACACCTTC	CASSQDPANRGGYTF
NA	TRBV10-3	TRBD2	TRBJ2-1	TGTGCCATCAGCTCCCTAGCGGGGGACCACAATGAGCAGTTCTTC	CAISSLAGDHNEQFF
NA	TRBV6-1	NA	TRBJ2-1	TGTGCCAGCAGTGAACAGGGCGGCTTGAATGAGCAGTTCTTC	CASSEQGGLNEQFF
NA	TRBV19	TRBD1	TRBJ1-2	TGTGCCAGTAGTATGAGTCTCCGGGACAGCACCATAAGAATGGAAAATAACTATGGCTACACCTTC	CASSMSLRDSTIRMENNYGYTF
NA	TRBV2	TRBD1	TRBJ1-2	TGTGCCAGCAGCGCCCTGGGGGGACAGGGGCCTTTTAGTGGCTACACCTTC	CASSALGGQGPFSGYTF
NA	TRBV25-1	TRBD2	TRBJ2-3	TGTGCCAGCGGGACTAGCGGGGGGGGCACAGATACGCAGTATTTT	CASGTSGGGTDTQYF